Below are 30 T cell receptor beta chains sequenced from a single sample in a study of identical twins. TCRdb independently ran MiXCR on the 5' RACE reads; one entry per CDR3 protein. The table has more than 400,000 distinct CDR3 sequences, 12% to 15% seen once; the top ten hold 0.44%. These records were also assigned to another study, of yellow fever vaccine responses in identical twins.

The sample taken for sequencing was CD4+ T cells sorted from blood. All receptors come from a woman under 30 in good health.

This clonotype was counted a few times. The chain carries TRBV29-1 and TRBJ1-1, with TRBD1 as a possible D gene (6 bases). Trimming removed 3 bases from V and 3 bases from J, with 8 bases in between. The CDR3 is made up of 12 amino acids. Germline V gene data show CDR1 as SQVTM and CDR2 as ANQGSEA. CDR3 protein: CSVERGDTEAFF. DNA of the CDR3: TGCAGCGTTGAGAGGGGGGACACTGAAGCTTTCTTT.

This clonotype was counted at least ten times. The CDR3 loop is CASSLQGGHGYTF. CDR3 DNA: TGTGCCAGCAGCCTTCAGGGAGGTCATGGCTACACCTTC. The chain links TRBV3-1 to TRBJ1-2; a possible D gene is TRBD1 (5 bases). V shed 4 bases and J shed 6 bases, with 12 bases lying between them. The CDR3 runs to 13 residues. Germline lookup yields CDR1 LGHDT and CDR2 YNNKEL (reference sequence).

The table lists this clonotype with a few counts. The rearrangement uses TRBV7-3 and TRBJ2-7; the D gene is possibly TRBD1 (6 bases). This CDR3 has 15 residues. Germline CDR1 reads SGHTA; CDR2 reads FQGTGA. Trimming took off 6 bases at V and 3 bases at J, with 18 bases between the two ends. The CDR3: CASSPAGAPFYEQYF. The CDR3 DNA follows: TGTGCCAGCAGTCCCGCAGGGGCCCCCTTCTACGAGCAGTACTTC.

This clonotype has a handful of counts. The V and J genes are TRBV28 and TRBJ1-3; 8 bases are shared with TRBD1. CDR1 and CDR2 from the germline V gene are MDHEN and SYDVKM. The CDR3 covers 14 residues. V trimming: 5 bases; J trimming: 7 bases; junction bases outside the gene matches: 7. The CDR3 bases are TGTGCCAGCAGTCCGACGGACAGGGCGAACACCATATATTTT. This codes for CASSPTDRANTIYF.

The CDR3 is CASSQVGGGTEAFF. The DNA of the CDR3 is TGTGCCAGCAGCCAGGTTGGGGGAGGGACTGAAGCTTTCTTT. This chain uses TRBV12-3 or TRBV12-4 with TRBJ1-1, with D possibly being TRBD1 (5 bases). This CDR3 region has 14 residues. Trimming stripped 6 bases from V and 5 bases from J, with 16 bases between.

This clonotype showed up just a few times. The V gene is TRBV6-5, the J gene TRBJ2-2, with 11 bases lining up with TRBD2. Trimming cost V 4 bases and J 5 bases; bases outside gene matches: 3. The CDR3 has 15 residues. The germline V gene encodes CDR1 MNHEY and CDR2 SVGAGI. The DNA of the CDR3 is TGTGCCAGCAGTTTTAGCGGGGGGGCGACCGGGGAGCTGTTTTTT. This translates into CASSFSGGATGELFF.

This clonotype was observed a handful of times. Mismatch with germline at one junction end may stem from a read error. The chain carries TRBV9 and TRBJ2-1; 9 bases line up with TRBD2. CDR3 length: 12 amino acids. Germline V gene lookup returns CDR1 SGDLS and CDR2 YYNGEE. CDR3 sequence: CASSGPQREAVF. The CDR3 DNA is TGTGCCAGCAGCGGTCCCCAGCGGGAGGCTGTCTTC.

Many counts were recorded for this clonotype. This chain connects TRBV3-1 to TRBJ1-2; D is perhaps TRBD1 (6 bases). Germline V gene data show CDR1 as LGHDT and CDR2 as YNNKEL (reference sequence). Trimming removed 4 bases from V and 2 bases from J, with 8 bases in between. There are 13 residues in the CDR3. The DNA of the CDR3 is TGTGCCAGCAGCCGAGGACAGAACTATGGCTACACCTTC. This sequence encodes CASSRGQNYGYTF. Complete variable domain (other parts from reference TRBV3-1 and TRBJ1-2): DTAVSQTPKYLVTQMGNDKSIKCEQNLGHDTMYWYKQDSKKFLKIMFSYNNKELIINETVPNRFSPKSPDKAHLNLHINSLELGDSAVYFCASSRGQNYGYTFGSGTRLTVV.

The chain links TRBV6-4 to TRBJ2-1, with D maybe TRBD2 (5 bases). Looked up from germline, CDR1 is MRHNA and CDR2 is SNTAGT. The CDR3 contains 13 residues. Trimming removed 2 bases from V and 10 bases from J, with 12 bases in between. The CDR3 sequence is CASSDGLHGEQFF. The CDR3 DNA is TGTGCCAGCAGTGACGGACTCCATGGGGAGCAGTTCTTC.

This clonotype was detected only a few times. The chain uses TRBV28 and TRBJ2-7, with 7 bases fitting TRBD1. CDR1 is MDHEN and CDR2 is SYDVKM in the germline V gene. The CDR3 loop spans 17 amino acids. The trim removed 5 bases at V and 3 bases at J, leaving 16 bases unmatched. CDR3 amino acids: CASSPPMTGINSYEQYV. The CDR3 region has the DNA TGTGCCAGCAGTCCCCCAATGACAGGGATTAATAGCTACGAGCAGTACGTC.

This clonotype was detected a few times. The chain carries TRBV7-9 and TRBJ2-3, with 8 bases that match TRBD2. The CDR3 length is 16 residues. Unmatched junction bases numbered 10, after V lost 3 bases and J lost 5 bases. The germline V gene has CDR1 SEHNR and CDR2 FQNEAQ (reference sequence). DNA for the CDR3: TGTGCCAGCAGCTTTCTATCGGGGGGGCGAAAAGATACGCAGTATTTT. It encodes CASSFLSGGRKDTQYF.

V usage is TRBV20-1 and J usage is TRBJ2-5; TRBD2 might be the D (7 bases). Trimming removed 5 bases at V and 3 bases at J, with 13 bases between. The CDR3 is 13 amino acids. Germline loops: CDR1 DFQATT, CDR2 SNEGSKA (reference sequence). The CDR3 sequence is CSAGGGGKETQYF. CDR3 coding DNA: TGCAGTGCTGGAGGGGGGGGAAAAGAGACCCAGTACTTC.

There are a few counts of this clonotype. This chain uses TRBV20-1 with TRBJ2-3, with D unclear. CDR3 size: 12 residues. Trimming took off 6 bases at V and 5 bases at J, with 12 bases between the two ends. The germline V gene has CDR1 DFQATT and CDR2 SNEGSKA (reference sequence). CDR3 DNA sequence: TGCAGTGCCCGAGGCGTTGGAGATACGCAGTATTTT. This codes for CSARGVGDTQYF.

The CDR3 DNA sequence: TGTGCCATGAGCCCCGGGCTCGACAGGGAACATGGCTACACCTTC. Translated, it gives CAMSPGLDREHGYTF. The chain combines TRBV5-2 with TRBJ1-2; no DNA check was done on the table's D call, TRBD1. TRBV5-2 is a recognized pseudogene. This CDR3 has 15 amino acids.

The table lists this clonotype with many counts. V usage is TRBV4-1 and J usage is TRBJ1-1; 7 bases are a match to TRBD1. This CDR3 has 15 residues. Germline V gene lookup returns CDR1 MGHRA and CDR2 YSYEKL. V lost 5 bases, J lost 0 bases, and 6 bases stayed unmatched. In DNA form, the CDR3 reads TGCGCCAGCAGCTGGTCTACAGGGGTGAACACTGAAGCTTTCTTT. It translates to CASSWSTGVNTEAFF.

This clonotype has a handful of counts. V usage is TRBV2 and J usage is TRBJ2-3, with D possibly matching TRBD1 (5 bases). This CDR3 has 15 residues. The V end was cut by 6 bases, the J end by 0 bases, with 13 bases between. Germline values: CDR1 SNHLY, CDR2 FYNNEI. The CDR3 DNA follows: TGTGCCAGCAGCGCTCAGGGATCTAGCACAGATACGCAGTATTTT. Translated: CASSAQGSSTDTQYF.

This clonotype was picked up a small number of times. The genes are TRBV20-1 and TRBJ2-5, with D possibly being TRBD2 (6 bases). The CDR3 sequence is 13 residues long. V was trimmed by 1 base and J by 3 bases, leaving 9 bases between them. The germline V gene encodes CDR1 DFQATT and CDR2 SNEGSKA (reference sequence). The CDR3 bases are TGCAGTGCTAGAGTGGGGGGAAAAGAGACCCAGTACTTC. Translating it yields CSARVGGKETQYF.

The chain recombines TRBV28 with TRBJ2-3; D tentatively reads TRBD1 or TRBD2 (5 bases each). Per germline, CDR1 MDHEN and CDR2 SYDVKM. Between the trimmed V and J ends, which lost 5 bases and 4 bases, there was a span of 22 bases. The CDR3 contains 17 residues. The CDR3 reads CASSSWETGTAADTQYF. The CDR3 DNA reads TGTGCCAGCAGTAGTTGGGAGACCGGGACCGCTGCAGATACGCAGTATTTT.

This clonotype showed up just a few times. This sequence joins TRBV4-2 and TRBJ2-1; D is unresolved. Trimming stripped 0 bases from V and 10 bases from J, with 13 bases between. The CDR3 has 14 residues. Looked up from germline, CDR1 is LGHNA and CDR2 is YNFKEQ. The CDR3 bases are TGTGCCAGCAGCCAAGATCCCTTTGGTCAGGAGCAGTTCTTC. Translation: CASSQDPFGQEQFF.

About this clonotype: A read error may be the cause here, since a much bigger clone is one base away. This chain uses TRBV25-1 with TRBJ2-7, with D perhaps matching TRBD1 (6 bases). The CDR3 extends over 14 amino acids. Trimming removed 4 bases at V and 0 bases at J, with 10 bases between. CDR1 MGHDK and CDR2 SYGVNS come from the germline V gene. CDR3: CASSGDRISYEQYF. As DNA, the CDR3 is TGTGCCAGCAGTGGAGACAGGATCTCCTACGAGCAGTACTTC.

J is TRBJ2-2 and V is TRBV20-1, with 7 bases that match TRBD1. V lost 3 bases to trimming and J lost 1 base; unmatched junction nucleotides: 2. The CDR3 has 14 amino acids. Looked up from germline, CDR1 is DFQATT and CDR2 is SNEGSKA (reference sequence). CDR3 in amino acids: CSASRQGNTGELFF. The CDR3 coding sequence is TGCAGTGCTAGTAGACAGGGGAACACCGGGGAGCTGTTTTTT.

The rearrangement joins TRBV10-3 to TRBJ2-2; TRBD2 agrees at 10 bases. Germline trimming cut 10 bases from V and 2 bases from J; bases unmatched to any gene: 4. The germline V gene has CDR1 ENHRY and CDR2 SYGVKD. The CDR3 runs 14 residues. CDR3 in amino acids: CATGTSDNTGELFF. The CDR3 coding sequence is TGTGCCACCGGGACTAGCGACAACACCGGGGAGCTGTTTTTT.

Ten or more counts support this clonotype. The rearrangement joins TRBV4-1 to TRBJ1-1; D is unresolved. Per the germline V gene, CDR1 is MGHRA and CDR2 is YSYEKL. This CDR3 is 16 amino acids long. V was shortened by 2 bases and J by 1 base, with 14 bases between the two germline ends. CDR3: CASSQILVQTNTEAFF. CDR3 DNA sequence: TGCGCCAGCAGCCAAATCTTAGTCCAGACGAACACTGAAGCTTTCTTT.

This clonotype was detected once. The chain carries TRBV6-1 and TRBJ2-7; 12 bases agree with TRBD2. Losses at the gene ends were 7 bases for V and 4 bases for J; bases not matched to a gene: 11. Germline CDR1 reads MNHNS; CDR2 reads SASEGT. The CDR3 runs 16 residues. CDR3 protein: CASTPGPTSGRYEQYF. CDR3 sequence (DNA): TGTGCCAGCACCCCGGGCCCCACTAGCGGGAGGTACGAGCAGTACTTC.

This clonotype occurred a few times. The chain links TRBV12-3 or TRBV12-4 to TRBJ2-3, with TRBD2 as a possible D gene (6 bases). The CDR3 has 12 amino acids. V lost 5 bases and J 9 bases, leaving 12 bases between the germline ends. Here the CDR3 reads CASSGLRGTQYF. The CDR3 DNA follows: TGTGCCAGCAGTGGACTACGAGGGACGCAGTATTTT.

This clonotype occurred a few times. The chain combines TRBV3-1 with TRBJ2-1; weak D call: TRBD1 (6 bases). The CDR3 extends over 14 amino acids. V was cut by 1 base and J by 6 bases, with 10 bases left in between. CDR1 is LGHDT, CDR2 YNNKEL, per germline (reference sequence). The CDR3 region is CASSQGGRINEQFF. The CDR3 DNA follows: TGTGCCAGCAGCCAAGGGGGGCGGATCAATGAGCAGTTCTTC.

This clonotype was seen only a few times. This chain joins TRBV11-2 and TRBJ2-7, with 9 positions matching TRBD2. From germline, CDR1 is SGHAT and CDR2 FQNNGV. The CDR3 loop spans 17 amino acids. V was clipped by 1 base and J by 0 bases; unmatched bases: 7. The CDR3 here is CASSLVASGKYSYEQYF. The DNA for the CDR3 is TGTGCCAGCAGCTTAGTGGCTAGCGGGAAATACTCCTACGAGCAGTACTTC.

This clonotype has only a few counts. The chain joins TRBV15 to TRBJ2-1; 9 bases are shared with TRBD2. The V segment lost 4 bases and the J segment 0 bases; nucleotides outside the gene matches: 4. CDR3 size: 16 residues. In germline, CDR1 is LNHNV, CDR2 YYDKDF (reference sequence). CDR3 region: CATSIAGVGSYNEQFF. For the CDR3, the DNA is TGTGCCACCAGCATAGCGGGAGTGGGCTCCTACAATGAGCAGTTCTTC.

At least ten counts were recorded for this clonotype. This chain links TRBV5-1 with TRBJ1-1; no firm D call. Trimming took 0 bases from V and 0 from J, leaving 6 bases between them. CDR1 SGHRS and CDR2 YFSETQ come from the germline V gene. The CDR3 contains 14 residues. Here the CDR3 DNA reads TGCGCCAGCAGCTTGGCTCAGATGAACACTGAAGCTTTCTTT. Translation: CASSLAQMNTEAFF.

This clonotype was seen a few times. The V gene is TRBV20-1, the J gene TRBJ1-3; D uncertain. Trimming removed 2 bases from V and 1 base from J, with 6 bases in between. CDR1 is DFQATT, CDR2 SNEGSKA, per germline (reference sequence). The CDR3 covers 13 residues. The CDR3 region is CSARSGSGNTIYF. The CDR3 nucleotides read TGCAGTGCTAGATCTGGATCTGGAAACACCATATATTTT.